Presented here are 15 T cell receptor beta chains from one specimen sequenced in a study of blood T cell repertoires in COVID-19 (dated by TCRdb to about 2020). Receptor libraries were prepared by the immunoSEQ multiplex PCR assay. TCRdb carries this immuneACCESS record with in-frame sequences only. Its versions omit some clonotypes, under half of them owing to an unresolved V gene in the studies checked, with the rest unexplained. Present in this sample are fewer than 100,000 clones, around nine tenths of which were seen just once. The top ten clones comprise around 0.8% of the sample. Input material: peripheral blood. These receptors were taken from an elderly woman with acute or convalescent COVID-19.

This clone was seen more than once but under ten times. V gene TRBV2 combines with J gene TRBJ1-4; a possible D gene is TRBD1 (6 bases). This CDR3 has 12 residues. Germline V CDR1 and CDR2: SNHLY, FYNNEI. The V gene lost 7 bases and the J gene lost 5 bases, with 8 bases spanning the gap. CDR3 amino acids: CASTQGNEKLFF. CDR3 nucleotides: TGTGCCAGCACACAGGGCAATGAAAAACTGTTTTTT.

V usage is TRBV6-4 and J usage is TRBJ2-2; D uncertain. Germline V CDR1 and CDR2: MRHNA, SNTAGT. The CDR3 loop spans 13 amino acids. Deletions cut 5 bases from V and 0 bases from J, with 4 bases between. The CDR3 DNA is TGTGCCAGCAGTATCTCGAACACCGGGGAGCTGTTTTTT. This translates into CASSISNTGELFF.

The V call is TRBV5-4, the J call TRBJ2-5, with 11 positions matching TRBD2. The CDR3 has 17 amino acids. After removal of 0 bases from V and 4 bases from J, the junction contained 8 bases not matched to a gene. Per the germline V gene, CDR1 is SGHNT and CDR2 is YYREEE (reference sequence). DNA of the CDR3: TGTGCCAGCAGCTTGGTTAGCGGGGGGGGTATGAGAGAGACCCAGTACTTC. It is translated as CASSLVSGGGMRETQYF.

The V gene is TRBV28, the J gene TRBJ1-5, with D possibly TRBD1 on 5 matching bases. Per germline, CDR1 MDHEN and CDR2 SYDVKM. The CDR3 totals 14 residues. V lost 10 bases and J lost 6, with 19 bases in between. The CDR3 loop is CATNPGGIRQPQHF. The CDR3 DNA is TGTGCCACCAATCCGGGGGGAATACGTCAGCCCCAGCATTTT.

This chain links TRBV10-3 with TRBJ2-7; 8 bases align to TRBD1. The germline CDR1 and CDR2 sequences are ENHRY and SYGVKD. The CDR3 runs 15 residues. J lost 5 bases, V lost 4 bases, and 10 bases had no gene match. The CDR3 bases are TGTGCCATCAGTGGTCGTTTGGACAGGGTCCACGAGCAGTACTTC. It encodes CAISGRLDRVHEQYF.

Here the CDR3 reads CASSHGGLAGDTQYF. In DNA form, the CDR3 reads TGTGCCAGCAGCCACGGGGGACTAGCGGGAGATACGCAGTATTTT. V and J are TRBV7-9 and TRBJ2-3; TRBD2 aligns across 12 bases. After removal of 5 bases from V and 5 bases from J, the junction contained 5 bases not matched to a gene. Germline V CDR1 and CDR2: SEHNR, FQNEAQ (reference sequence). The CDR3 length is 15 residues. Full variable domain (remainder filled in from reference TRBV7-9 and TRBJ2-3): DTGVSQNPRHKITKRGQNVTFRCDPISEHNRLYWYRQTLGQGPEFLTYFQNEAQLEKSRLLSDRFSAERPKGSFSTLEIQRTEQGDSAMYLCASSHGGLAGDTQYFGPGTRLTVL.

CDR3: CASSQRTGHNQPQHF. The CDR3 DNA reads as TGTGCCAGCAGTCAGAGGACAGGGCACAATCAGCCCCAGCATTTT. The chain joins TRBV6-5 to TRBJ1-5, with 8 bases lining up with TRBD1. The CDR3 runs 15 residues. Unmatched junction bases numbered 6, after V lost 5 bases and J lost 3 bases. The germline V gene encodes CDR1 MNHEY and CDR2 SVGAGI.

The chain recombines TRBV3-1 (or the pseudogene TRBV3-2) with TRBJ2-3; D is perhaps TRBD2 (5 bases). Trimming removed 1 base from V and 5 bases from J, with 16 bases in between. Per germline, CDR1 LGHDT and CDR2 YNNKEL (reference sequence). The length of the CDR3 is 16 residues. CDR3 sequence reads: CASSQGDERAGDTQYF. CDR3 DNA: TGTGCCAGCAGCCAAGGGGATGAAAGGGCGGGAGATACGCAGTATTTT.

The rearrangement joins TRBV12-3 or TRBV12-4 to TRBJ2-7, with 9 bases that match TRBD1. This CDR3 comprises 13 residues. V shed 7 bases and J 1 base; nucleotides not matched to a gene: 2. The CDR3 loop is CASTGQGSYEQYF. CDR3 DNA: TGTGCCAGCACTGGACAGGGGTCCTACGAGCAGTACTTC.

The chain has TRBV6-5 and TRBJ1-1; D is unclear. The germline CDR1 and CDR2 sequences are MNHEY and SVGAGI. The ends were cut back, 0 bases at V and 5 bases at J, with 10 bases in the middle. CDR3 length equals 14 residues. In DNA form, the CDR3 reads TGTGCCAGCAGTTACTCTGGCAGAGGAACTGAAGCTTTCTTT. Translation: CASSYSGRGTEAFF.

V gene TRBV19 combines with J gene TRBJ1-1; 10 bases fit TRBD1. After removal of 8 bases from V and 3 bases from J, the junction contained 12 bases not matched to a gene. This CDR3 comprises 16 residues. The germline CDR1 and CDR2 sequences are LNHDA and SQIVND (reference sequence). The CDR3 sequence is CASSDRGRRGDTEAFF. In DNA, the CDR3 is TGTGCCAGTTCCGACAGGGGGCGCAGGGGGGACACTGAAGCTTTCTTT.

This chain connects TRBV2 to TRBJ2-7, with TRBD2 matching over 8 bases. The CDR3 contains 14 residues. The J segment lost 7 bases and the V segment lost 5 bases, leaving 10 bases of the junction unmatched. Germline-derived CDR1 and CDR2 are SNHLY and FYNNEI. The CDR3 region is CASSSPGGPGEQYF. In DNA, the CDR3 is TGTGCCAGCAGTAGCCCGGGAGGGCCGGGTGAGCAGTACTTC.

The V call is TRBV6-5, the J call TRBJ1-1, with unresolved D. CDR3 length: 13 residues. Between the trimmed V and J ends, which lost 4 bases and 1 base, there was a span of 7 bases. CDR1 is MNHEY and CDR2 is SVGAGI in the germline V gene. The CDR3 DNA is TGTGCCAGCAGTTCTCAGGCGAACACTGAAGCTTTCTTT. Amino acid sequence: CASSSQANTEAFF.

The CDR3 reads CASSQELRGAGGTYEQYF. The CDR3 nucleotides read TGTGCCAGCAGCCAAGAACTACGGGGGGCTGGGGGGACCTACGAGCAGTACTTC. The rearrangement uses TRBV4-2 and TRBJ2-7; D is perhaps TRBD2 (7 bases). V was clipped by 0 bases and J by 2 bases, with 20 bases between them. Germline loops: CDR1 LGHNA, CDR2 YNFKEQ. This CDR3 comprises 18 residues.

This chain uses TRBV5-1 with TRBJ1-1, with TRBD1 matching over 7 bases. V was clipped by 3 bases and J by 0 bases; unmatched bases: 2. This CDR3 region has 14 residues. The germline V gene encodes CDR1 SGHRS and CDR2 YFSETQ. CDR3 amino acids: CASSSRGVNTEAFF. CDR3 nucleotides: TGCGCCAGCAGCTCCAGGGGGGTGAACACTGAAGCTTTCTTT.